Presented here are 28 T cell receptor beta chains from one specimen sequenced in a study of cytomegalovirus exposure and HLA in healthy donors. A multiplex PCR was run with 60 Vbeta primers and 13 Jbeta primers. Clones were read by immunoSEQ multiplex PCR, and TCRdb kept only the in-frame ones, dropping some. The profile shows about 130,000 clones, approximately 86% of them singletons. Material: PBMCs. These receptors originate from a boy between 10 and 17 years old in good health and CMV-seronegative.

The rearrangement joins TRBV7-2 to TRBJ2-1; maybe TRBD1 (5 bases). Germline values: CDR1 SGHTA, CDR2 FQGNSA. V lost 6 bases, J lost 4 bases, and 19 bases lay in between. The CDR3 runs 16 residues. Here the CDR3 DNA reads TGTGCCAGCAGTGGGGCCCGACTCACAGTATACAATGAGCAGTTCTTC. Its protein is CASSGARLTVYNEQFF.

J is TRBJ2-7 and V is TRBV5-1, with 7 bases identical to TRBD1. Germline trimming cut 0 bases from V and 3 bases from J; bases unmatched to any gene: 9. The length of the CDR3 is 16 residues. Germline V CDR1 and CDR2: SGHRS, YFSETQ. The CDR3 region has the DNA TGCGCCAGCAGCTTGGAGGGGGCAGGGAGAAGCTACGAGCAGTACTTC. It codes for CASSLEGAGRSYEQYF.

The chain uses TRBV28 and TRBJ2-7; the D is unclear. V was clipped by 7 bases and J by 1 base, with 5 bases between them. The CDR3 totals 11 residues. CDR1 and CDR2 from the germline V gene are MDHEN and SYDVKM. The CDR3 spells CASILSYEQYF. The CDR3 nucleotides are TGTGCCAGCATCCTTTCCTACGAGCAGTACTTC.

The rearrangement links TRBV4-3 to TRBJ2-1; 12 nucleotides line up with TRBD2. This CDR3 spans 16 amino acids. J was trimmed by 9 bases and V by 0 bases; bases with no gene match: 6. CDR1 LGHNA and CDR2 YSLEER come from the germline V gene. The CDR3 reads CASSQEPSGGAGEQFF. In DNA form, the CDR3 reads TGCGCCAGCAGCCAAGAGCCTAGCGGGGGGGCGGGTGAGCAGTTCTTC.

The chain carries TRBV9 and TRBJ2-5; TRBD1 aligns across 7 bases. CDR1 and CDR2 from the germline V gene are SGDLS and YYNGEE. The trim removed 3 bases at V and 2 bases at J, leaving 4 bases unmatched. The CDR3 spans 14 residues. The CDR3 spells CASSATTGQETQYF. The CDR3 nucleotides are TGTGCCAGCAGCGCAACGACAGGGCAAGAGACCCAGTACTTC.

This chain uses TRBV6-1 with TRBJ1-5; a weak D match, TRBD1 (6 bases). V lost 10 bases and J lost 0, with 13 bases in between. The CDR3 is 14 amino acids. Germline-derived CDR1 and CDR2 are MNHNS and SASEGT. The CDR3 DNA sequence: TGTGCCACCCAGGGACACAATAGCAATCAGCCCCAGCATTTT. Translated, it gives CATQGHNSNQPQHF.

In this sample, this clone turned up a few times. The chain carries TRBV6-1 and TRBJ2-6; D may be TRBD1 (6 bases). The CDR3 is 15 amino acids. Deletions cut 6 bases from V and 2 bases from J, with 11 bases between. From germline, CDR1 is MNHNS and CDR2 SASEGT. The CDR3 here is CASRLQGAGANVLTF. CDR3 sequence (DNA): TGTGCCAGCAGATTACAGGGTGCTGGGGCCAACGTCCTGACTTTC.

V gene TRBV9 combines with J gene TRBJ2-2; no clear D. This CDR3 comprises 13 residues. The germline V gene encodes CDR1 SGDLS and CDR2 YYNGEE. Trimming took 3 bases from V and 4 from J, leaving 7 bases between them. In DNA form, the CDR3 reads TGTGCCAGCAGCGAACCTACCACCGGGGAGCTGTTTTTT. Protein: CASSEPTTGELFF.

The rearrangement links TRBV5-6 to TRBJ1-2; no clear D. Between the trimmed V and J ends, which lost 3 bases and 1 base, there was a span of 13 bases. The germline gives CDR1 SGHDT, CDR2 YYEEEE. This CDR3 is 15 amino acids long. The CDR3 DNA sequence: TGTGCCAGCAGCTCCAGATCTTTGGTTAACTATGGCTACACCTTC. Protein sequence: CASSSRSLVNYGYTF.

This clone was recorded only once. This chain uses TRBV13 with TRBJ2-7; 12 bases line up with TRBD1. The V gene end was trimmed by 2 bases and the J gene end by 7 bases; junction bases not matched to a gene: 12. This CDR3 region has 17 residues. The V gene's germline CDR1 is PRHDT and CDR2 FYEKMQ (reference sequence). The CDR3 bases are TGTGCCAGCAGCTTAACGGGTTCGGGACAGGGGGCTGTAGAGCAGTACTTC. This codes for CASSLTGSGQGAVEQYF.

This clone was detected only once. The genes are TRBV29-1 and TRBJ1-2, with a weak D call TRBD1 (6 bases). The CDR3 extends over 15 amino acids. V dropped 6 bases and J dropped 8 bases, with 25 bases sitting between them. In germline, CDR1 is SQVTM, CDR2 ANQGSEA. The CDR3 region has the DNA TGCAGCGTACAGGGCAGTCCATTTCCCTTGTTCGGCTACACCTTC. Residues: CSVQGSPFPLFGYTF.

This clone was detected a few times. The rearrangement joins TRBV4-3 to TRBJ1-2, with TRBD1 matching 10 bases. This CDR3 region has 15 residues. CDR1 LGHNA and CDR2 YSLEER come from the germline V gene. The J segment lost 6 bases and the V segment lost 2 bases, leaving 6 bases of the junction unmatched. CDR3 bases: TGCGCCAGCAGCCAATCTCGACAGGGGGCGGATGGCTACACCTTC. Translated: CASSQSRQGADGYTF.

This clone has only a few counts. The chain is built from TRBV6-5 and TRBJ2-7, with 8 nucleotides matching TRBD2. Germline CDR1 is MNHEY and CDR2 is SVGAGI. This CDR3 has 15 residues. V dropped 2 bases and J dropped 7; count of bases not matched to a gene: 10. Here the CDR3 DNA reads TGTGCCAGCAGTTACCGCGGGAGGTTGGTATGGGAGCAGTACTTC. Translating it yields CASSYRGRLVWEQYF.

The chain links TRBV7-2 to TRBJ1-2, with D uncertain. The CDR3 runs to 11 residues. The V end was cut by 8 bases, the J end by 3 bases, with 7 bases between. Germline CDR1 is SGHTA and CDR2 is FQGNSA. This CDR3 is CASSEDYGYTF. Here the CDR3 DNA reads TGTGCCAGCTCGGAGGACTATGGCTACACCTTC.

The chain recombines TRBV6-5 with TRBJ1-3; D is unclear. V shed 2 bases and J shed 0 bases, with 8 bases lying between them. Looked up from germline, CDR1 is MNHEY and CDR2 is SVGAGI. This CDR3 is 15 amino acids long. This chain's CDR3 is CASSYVGDSGNTIYF. The CDR3, as DNA: TGTGCCAGCAGTTACGTCGGGGACTCTGGAAACACCATATATTTT.

This chain uses TRBV10-1 with TRBJ2-7; D not certain. The CDR3 sequence is 12 residues long. CDR1 is WNHNN, CDR2 SYGVQD, per germline (reference sequence). V was pared by 4 bases and J by 6 bases, with 10 bases between. CDR3 amino acids: CASSAVESEQYF. The CDR3 region has the DNA TGCGCCAGCAGTGCGGTGGAGAGCGAGCAGTACTTC.

Only a few counts were recorded for this clone. V is TRBV4-1 and J is TRBJ2-5; D is perhaps TRBD1 (5 bases). Germline values: CDR1 MGHRA, CDR2 YSYEKL. The length of the CDR3 is 13 residues. V was cut by 3 bases and J by 4 bases, with 9 bases left in between. CDR3 coding DNA: TGCGCCAGCAGCCAGGCAGGGTCAGAGACCCAGTACTTC. It encodes CASSQAGSETQYF.

This clone came up once. V is TRBV5-1 and J is TRBJ1-1; D might be TRBD1 (5 bases). V lost 0 bases, J lost 1 base, and 7 bases lay in between. The CDR3 runs 14 residues. Germline assignment: CDR1 SGHRS and CDR2 YFSETQ. This CDR3 reads CASSLAGGNTEAFF. CDR3 coding DNA: TGCGCCAGCAGCTTGGCGGGGGGGAACACTGAAGCTTTCTTT.

As regards this clone: Germline and junction disagree at one end, which may indicate a read error. This sequence joins TRBV29-1 and TRBJ1-2; 10 bases fit TRBD1. The germline gives CDR1 SQVTM, CDR2 ANQGSEA. CDR3 size: 17 residues. CDR3 nucleotide sequence: TGCAGCGTTGAAGTAGACAGGGGGCAGGTGAAAAACTATGGCTACCCCTTC. This gives the protein CSVEVDRGQVKNYGYPF.

The chain carries TRBV5-6 and TRBJ1-5; D perhaps matches TRBD1 (6 bases). Germline V CDR1 and CDR2: SGHDT, YYEEEE. V was clipped by 4 bases and J by 4 bases, with 9 bases between them. The CDR3 is 13 amino acids. DNA for the CDR3: TGTGCCAGCAGCCGGGACAAGAATCAGCCCCAGCATTTT. Residues: CASSRDKNQPQHF.

This clone was found once. The chain combines TRBV6-1 with TRBJ2-7; D is perhaps TRBD1 (6 bases). The ends were cut back, 8 bases at V and 3 bases at J, with 20 bases in the middle. Germline V gene data show CDR1 as MNHNS and CDR2 as SASEGT. The CDR3 is 15 residues long. The CDR3: CASSPSGTSNYEQYF. The CDR3 DNA reads TGTGCCAGCTCCCCGTCCGGGACAAGCAACTACGAGCAGTACTTC.

This clone occurred once. CDR3 bases: TGTGCCACCAGCAGAGATGGGCCCGCGTATTTT. This translates into CATSRDGPAYF. The genes are TRBV15 and TRBJ2-3; D is undetermined. CDR1 is LNHNV and CDR2 is YYDKDF in the germline V gene (reference sequence). This CDR3 spans 11 amino acids. V lost 0 bases and J lost 14, with 9 bases in between.

The chain carries TRBV5-1 and TRBJ2-1; possible D gene TRBD2, 6 bases. Germline assignment: CDR1 SGHRS and CDR2 YFSETQ. V was pared by 0 bases and J by 8 bases, with 15 bases between. The CDR3 totals 15 residues. The CDR3 sequence is CASSLGSGLVDEQFF. In DNA, the CDR3 is TGCGCCAGCAGCTTGGGTAGCGGACTGGTGGATGAGCAGTTCTTC.

The genes are TRBV5-1 and TRBJ2-7; possible D gene TRBD2, 7 bases. The CDR3 is 15 residues long. Looked up from germline, CDR1 is SGHRS and CDR2 is YFSETQ. Trimming left V 5 bases short and J 6 bases short, with 21 bases between. CDR3 in DNA: TGCGCCAGCAGGTGGGACACCGGACTAGTGGTCGAGCAGTACTTC. Translated, it gives CASRWDTGLVVEQYF.

Only a few counts were recorded for this clone. The rearrangement joins TRBV19 to TRBJ2-7; maybe TRBD2 (6 bases). Germline values: CDR1 LNHDA, CDR2 SQIVND (reference sequence). The CDR3 sequence is 14 residues long. The V gene lost 7 bases and the J gene lost 2 bases, with 15 bases spanning the gap. The CDR3 DNA reads as TGTGCCAGTACCCGGGACTCGTACCCCTACGAGCAGTACTTC. Amino acid sequence: CASTRDSYPYEQYF.

The chain recombines TRBV7-2 with TRBJ2-7, with 12 bases aligning to TRBD1. The CDR3 is made up of 16 amino acids. Per the germline V gene, CDR1 is SGHTA and CDR2 is FQGNSA. The trim removed 5 bases at V and 3 bases at J, leaving 8 bases unmatched. The CDR3 loop reads CASSQLWDRGLYEQYF. CDR3 DNA: TGTGCCAGCAGCCAGCTTTGGGACAGGGGGCTCTACGAGCAGTACTTC. Filled out from reference TRBV7-2 and TRBJ2-7, the complete variable domain reads GAGVSQSPSNKVTEKGKDVELRCDPISGHTALYWYRQSLGQGLEFLIYFQGNSAPDKSGLPSDRFSAERTGGSVSTLTIQRTQQEDSAVYLCASSQLWDRGLYEQYFGPGTRLTVT.

The chain combines TRBV30 with TRBJ2-7; D might be TRBD1 (5 bases). CDR3 length: 14 amino acids. Trimming cost V 0 bases and J 1 base, with 10 bases left between them. CDR1 GTSNPN and CDR2 SVGIG come from the germline V gene (reference sequence). The CDR3 here is CAWSVYGASYEQYF. The CDR3 nucleotides are TGTGCCTGGAGTGTATATGGGGCGTCCTACGAGCAGTACTTC.

This clone was seen more than once but under ten times. V gene TRBV5-1 combines with J gene TRBJ2-2; possible D gene TRBD2, 6 bases. Trimming stripped 4 bases from V and 2 bases from J, with 12 bases between. The germline CDR1 and CDR2 sequences are SGHRS and YFSETQ. CDR3 length: 15 amino acids. The CDR3 region is CASSNLGTNTGELFF. The DNA of the CDR3 is TGCGCCAGCAGCAACCTCGGGACTAACACCGGGGAGCTGTTTTTT. The full variable domain, its missing parts supplied by reference TRBV5-1 and TRBJ2-2, is KAGVTQTPRYLIKTRGQQVTLSCSPISGHRSVSWYQQTPGQGLQFLFEYFSETQRNKGNFPGRFSGRQFSNSRSEMNVSTLELGDSALYLCASSNLGTNTGELFFGEGSRLTVL.